The 27 T cell receptor beta chains reported below all come from one sample, sequenced in a study of T cell repertoires in cytomegalovirus infection. One entry per CDR3 protein, called by TCRdb with MiXCR from the reads. This table holds approximately 500,000 distinct CDR3 sequences, over 9% found once. What was sequenced was PBMCs. The origin of the receptors is a human donor in good health (CMV status not recorded). Some clones in this sample may be carry-over from other donors' samples.

This chain uses TRBV5-5 with TRBJ2-1; D might be TRBD1 or TRBD2, each matching 5 bases. The CDR3 runs 14 residues. V shed 4 bases and J shed 3 bases, with 11 bases lying between them. Germline V gene data show CDR1 as SGHKS and CDR2 as YYEKEE (reference sequence). The CDR3 DNA reads TGTGCCAGCAGCATTCGGGACCTCTACAATGAGCAGTTCTTC. It specifies CASSIRDLYNEQFF.

This clonotype appeared a few times. This chain connects TRBV27 to TRBJ1-2; the match to TRBD1 covers 11 bases. The CDR3 length is 16 residues. Per the germline V gene, CDR1 is MNHEY and CDR2 is SMNVEV (reference sequence). V lost 2 bases and J lost 6; bases outside the gene matches: 8. The CDR3 is CASSLGQGAGADGYTF. The DNA for the CDR3 is TGTGCCAGCAGTTTAGGACAGGGGGCGGGTGCGGATGGCTACACCTTC.

The table lists this clonotype with many counts. The V and J genes are TRBV5-6 and TRBJ2-1, with 12 bases identical to TRBD2. Germline V CDR1 and CDR2: SGHDT, YYEEEE. The J segment lost 9 bases and the V segment lost 2 bases, leaving 15 bases of the junction unmatched. CDR3 length equals 18 residues. CDR3 residues: CASSFRGFASGRAGEQFF. The CDR3 bases are TGTGCCAGCAGCTTCCGGGGATTTGCTAGCGGGAGGGCCGGTGAGCAGTTCTTC.

This clonotype was recorded many times. V gene TRBV10-3 combines with J gene TRBJ1-1, with D possibly being TRBD1 (5 bases). The CDR3 spans 12 residues. CDR1 and CDR2 from the germline V gene are ENHRY and SYGVKD. V lost 6 bases to trimming and J lost 6 bases, with 11 bases between them. The CDR3 protein is CAIREAGPEAFF. The CDR3 DNA follows: TGTGCCATCAGGGAGGCAGGGCCTGAAGCTTTCTTT.

This clonotype was counted at least ten times. This sequence joins TRBV12-3 or TRBV12-4 and TRBJ2-5; TRBD2 matches 11 bases. The CDR3 loop spans 17 amino acids. Unmatched junction bases numbered 14, after V lost 6 bases and J lost 5 bases. The CDR3 here is CASRGGTSGGTGETQYF. The CDR3 nucleotides read TGTGCCAGCAGGGGGGGGACTAGCGGTGGGACGGGGGAGACCCAGTACTTC.

This clonotype was counted at least ten times. V gene TRBV7-3 combines with J gene TRBJ2-7, with 11 bases identical to TRBD2. CDR3 length: 15 amino acids. Germline V gives CDR1 SGHTA, CDR2 FQGTGA. V shed 4 bases and J 7 bases; nucleotides not matched to a gene: 9. This CDR3 is CASSYQLAGAEEQYF. The CDR3 nucleotides are TGTGCCAGCAGCTATCAACTAGCGGGGGCCGAAGAGCAGTACTTC.

This clonotype came up many times. J is TRBJ2-5 and V is TRBV10-3; 9 nucleotides line up with TRBD2. This CDR3 spans 16 amino acids. Germline V gene lookup returns CDR1 ENHRY and CDR2 SYGVKD. V gave up 4 bases and J gave up 5 bases; unmatched junction bases: 11. This CDR3 reads CAISVISGGGQETQYF. The CDR3 DNA reads TGTGCCATCAGTGTGATTAGCGGGGGAGGCCAGGAGACCCAGTACTTC.

V is TRBV7-9 and J is TRBJ2-5; D might be TRBD2 (5 bases). The CDR3 spans 14 residues. The V end was cut by 0 bases, the J end by 2 bases, with 7 bases between. Germline V CDR1 and CDR2: SEHNR, FQNEAQ (reference sequence). CDR3 amino acids: CASSLASAQETQYF. The DNA for the CDR3 is TGTGCCAGCAGCTTAGCTAGCGCACAAGAGACCCAGTACTTC. The full variable domain, with the rest looked up from reference TRBV7-9 and TRBJ2-5, is DTGVSQNPRHKITKRGQNVTFRCDPISEHNRLYWYRQTLGQGPEFLTYFQNEAQLEKSRLLSDRFSAERPKGSFSTLEIQRTEQGDSAMYLCASSLASAQETQYFGPGTRLLVL.

In this sample, this clonotype turned up many times. This chain uses TRBV19 with TRBJ2-1; TRBD2 might be the D (6 bases). The CDR3 extends over 15 amino acids. Germline values: CDR1 LNHDA, CDR2 SQIVND (reference sequence). With 6 bases removed from V and 0 bases from J, the gap between germline ends came to 12 bases. The CDR3: CASRTSLGSYNEQFF. The CDR3 nucleotides are TGTGCCAGTAGAACTAGCCTTGGCTCCTACAATGAGCAGTTCTTC.

The V gene is TRBV20-1, the J gene TRBJ1-1; D may be TRBD1 (5 bases). Germline V gene data show CDR1 as DFQATT and CDR2 as SNEGSKA (reference sequence). Between the trimmed V and J ends, which lost 0 bases and 1 base, there was a span of 12 bases. The CDR3 totals 15 residues. Here the CDR3 DNA reads TGCAGTGCTAGAGATATGAGGGGCGGGAACACTGAAGCTTTCTTT. This codes for CSARDMRGGNTEAFF.

J is TRBJ1-6 and V is TRBV11-2; D is ambiguous. The V end lost 1 base, the J end lost 3 bases, and 10 bases lay between the germline ends. This CDR3 is built from 16 residues. Per germline, CDR1 SGHAT and CDR2 FQNNGV. The CDR3 spells CASSLAATLYNSPLHF. The CDR3, as DNA: TGTGCCAGCAGCTTAGCCGCAACACTCTATAATTCACCCCTCCACTTT.

This clonotype was counted many times. The chain recombines TRBV4-1 with TRBJ2-1, with 7 bases that match TRBD2. The length of the CDR3 is 15 residues. The germline V gene encodes CDR1 MGHRA and CDR2 YSYEKL. V shed 0 bases and J 8 bases; nucleotides not matched to a gene: 7. CDR3 residues: CASSQDRLALDEQFF. For the CDR3, the DNA is TGCGCCAGCAGCCAAGACCGACTAGCACTCGATGAGCAGTTCTTC.

Many counts were recorded for this clonotype. This chain uses TRBV5-1 with TRBJ1-2; 7 positions agree with TRBD1. The CDR3 sequence is 12 residues long. The V segment lost 4 bases and the J segment 7 bases; nucleotides outside the gene matches: 4. Germline CDR1 SGHRS, CDR2 YFSETQ. This chain's CDR3 is CASSGDSGGYTF. The CDR3 bases are TGCGCCAGCAGCGGGGACAGTGGTGGCTACACCTTC.

This clonotype was detected a few times. J is TRBJ1-1 and V is TRBV20-1; tentatively, D is TRBD1 (5 bases). Between the trimmed V and J ends, which lost 6 bases and 6 bases, there was a span of 11 bases. The CDR3 is 11 amino acids. Germline CDR1 is DFQATT and CDR2 is SNEGSKA (reference sequence). In DNA, the CDR3 is TGCAGTGCAAGGGGAGGGCCTGAAGCTTTCTTT. Translated: CSARGGPEAFF.

Only a few counts were recorded for this clonotype. This sequence joins TRBV7-9 and TRBJ1-1; D is ambiguous. V shed 2 bases and J shed 0 bases, with 7 bases lying between them. Germline V gene lookup returns CDR1 SEHNR and CDR2 FQNEAQ (reference sequence). The CDR3 is made up of 14 amino acids. DNA for the CDR3: TGTGCCAGCAGCTTAATGGCCATGAACACTGAAGCTTTCTTT. This sequence encodes CASSLMAMNTEAFF. Looking up the rest from reference TRBV7-9 and TRBJ1-1 gives the full variable domain: DTGVSQNPRHKITKRGQNVTFRCDPISEHNRLYWYRQTLGQGPEFLTYFQNEAQLEKSRLLSDRFSAERPKGSFSTLEIQRTEQGDSAMYLCASSLMAMNTEAFFGQGTRLTVV.

This clonotype has a count of ten or more. This chain links TRBV15 with TRBJ1-3; 7 bases are a match to TRBD1. The CDR3 is 15 amino acids. V trimming: 5 bases; J trimming: 0 bases; junction bases outside the gene matches: 4. Germline V CDR1 and CDR2: LNHNV, YYDKDF (reference sequence). CDR3 protein: CATSPGQYSGNTIYF. CDR3 DNA: TGTGCCACCAGCCCGGGACAGTACTCTGGAAACACCATATATTTT.

In its sample, this clonotype was seen a few times. The chain carries TRBV20-1 and TRBJ2-7; 8 bases match TRBD2. Losses at the gene ends were 4 bases for V and 1 base for J; bases not matched to a gene: 6. The germline V gene encodes CDR1 DFQATT and CDR2 SNEGSKA (reference sequence). The CDR3 loop spans 14 amino acids. CDR3 sequence: CSATGTRTSYEQYF. The CDR3 DNA reads as TGCAGTGCTACCGGGACTAGGACTTCCTACGAGCAGTACTTC.

CDR3 region: CASSLYGLRYEQYF. The CDR3 DNA follows: TGTGCCAGCAGCTTATATGGCTTACGCTACGAGCAGTACTTC. The rearrangement joins TRBV13 to TRBJ2-7; no firm D call. Looked up from germline, CDR1 is PRHDT and CDR2 is FYEKMQ (reference sequence). Trimming stripped 2 bases from V and 3 bases from J, with 11 bases between. The CDR3 runs to 14 residues.

This clonotype was seen a few times. This chain joins TRBV7-2 and TRBJ2-4; 11 nucleotides match TRBD2. The germline CDR1 and CDR2 sequences are SGHTA and FQGNSA. The CDR3 contains 17 residues. J lost 1 base, V lost 1 base, and 3 bases had no gene match. The CDR3 region is CASSLGGLADAKNIQYF. For the CDR3, the DNA is TGTGCCAGCAGCTTAGGGGGACTAGCGGACGCCAAAAACATTCAGTACTTC.

This chain uses TRBV5-4 with TRBJ2-4; 7 nucleotides agree with TRBD1. Losses at the gene ends were 2 bases for V and 5 bases for J; bases not matched to a gene: 4. Germline V gene sequence: CDR1 SGHNT, CDR2 YYREEE (reference sequence). This CDR3 has 14 amino acids. The CDR3 sequence is CASSLQGTQNIQYF. The CDR3 region has the DNA TGTGCCAGCAGCTTACAGGGGACCCAAAACATTCAGTACTTC.

This clonotype was recorded many times. This chain joins TRBV27 and TRBJ1-5, with D possibly being TRBD1 (5 bases). The CDR3 contains 15 residues. CDR1 and CDR2 from the germline V gene are MNHEY and SMNVEV (reference sequence). V was pared by 6 bases and J by 1 base, with 13 bases between. CDR3 nucleotides: TGTGCCAGCAGCCGAAACGGGGGGAGCAATCAGCCCCAGCATTTT. This gives the protein CASSRNGGSNQPQHF.

This clonotype occurred many times. J is TRBJ2-3 and V is TRBV12-3 or TRBV12-4; D is unresolved. The CDR3 has 13 amino acids. The V gene lost 7 bases and the J gene lost 6 bases, with 14 bases spanning the gap. The CDR3 sequence: CASTSRSWDTQYF. DNA for the CDR3: TGTGCCAGCACCAGTAGAAGCTGGGATACGCAGTATTTT.

This clonotype was counted ten times or more. V usage is TRBV28 and J usage is TRBJ1-5, with TRBD1 as a possible D gene (5 bases). The CDR3 consists of 17 residues. Trimming removed 7 bases at V and 0 bases at J, with 19 bases between. CDR1 MDHEN and CDR2 SYDVKM come from the germline V gene. This chain's CDR3 is CASTPGGSKYSNQPQHF. The CDR3 DNA follows: TGTGCCAGCACCCCGGGGGGGAGTAAATATAGCAATCAGCCCCAGCATTTT. Combining the CDR3 with reference TRBV28 and TRBJ1-5 gives the whole variable domain DVKVTQSSRYLVKRTGEKVFLECVQDMDHENMFWYRQDPGLGLRLIYFSYDVKMKEKGDIPEGYSVSREKKERFSLILESASTNQTSMYLCASTPGGSKYSNQPQHFGDGTRLSIL.

This clonotype appeared a few times. The chain uses TRBV29-1 and TRBJ1-1; maybe TRBD1 (6 bases). CDR3 size: 12 residues. V dropped 7 bases and J dropped 1 base, with 10 bases sitting between them. Per germline, CDR1 SQVTM and CDR2 ANQGSEA. The DNA of the CDR3 is TGCAGCGGATCGACAGGGAACACTGAAGCTTTCTTT. Amino acids: CSGSTGNTEAFF. Full variable domain (missing parts from reference TRBV29-1 and TRBJ1-1): SAVISQKPSRDICQRGTSLTIQCQVDSQVTMMFWYRQQPGQSLTLIATANQGSEATYESGFVIDKFPISRPNLTFSTLTVSNMSPEDSSIYLCSGSTGNTEAFFGQGTRLTVV.

This clonotype was counted ten times or more. The V gene is TRBV28, the J gene TRBJ2-7; D not resolved. CDR1 and CDR2 (germline): MDHEN, SYDVKM. The CDR3 contains 12 residues. Trimming took off 8 bases at V and 3 bases at J, with 11 bases between the two ends. The CDR3: CASVGRYYEQYF. CDR3 bases: TGTGCCAGCGTCGGACGATACTACGAGCAGTACTTC.

At least ten counts were recorded for this clonotype. V is TRBV7-2 and J is TRBJ2-1, with D possibly being TRBD2 (6 bases). Germline V gives CDR1 SGHTA, CDR2 FQGNSA. This CDR3 spans 12 amino acids. The CDR3 loop is CASREYDNEQFF. CDR3 sequence (DNA): TGTGCAAGTCGGGAGTACGACAATGAGCAGTTCTTC.

This clonotype was recorded at least ten times. In DNA form, the CDR3 reads TGTGCCAGCAGCTTAGGAGTCCGGGCCCCTAATGAAAAACTGTTTTTT. Amino acids: CASSLGVRAPNEKLFF. The genes are TRBV7-2 and TRBJ1-4; D remains ambiguous. Germline CDR1 SGHTA, CDR2 FQGNSA. The CDR3 runs to 16 residues. V lost 1 base, J lost 3 bases, and 12 bases lay in between. The full variable domain, rest sourced from reference TRBV7-2 and TRBJ1-4, is GAGVSQSPSNKVTEKGKDVELRCDPISGHTALYWYRQSLGQGLEFLIYFQGNSAPDKSGLPSDRFSAERTGGSVSTLTIQRTQQEDSAVYLCASSLGVRAPNEKLFFGSGTQLSVL.